These 18 T cell receptor beta chains share one sample of origin, sequenced in a study of breast tumors, draining lymph nodes, adjacent tissues. Axillary draining lymph nodes of breast cancer patients supplied the node samples. TCRdb passed the multiplex PCR reads through MiXCR, listing each CDR3 protein once. Among over 70,000 distinct CDR3 sequences, over 25% were seen once, and the ten largest hold over 8%. The source material was axillary lymph node tissue. The receptors stem from a female donor with breast cancer. Some clones in this sample may be carry-over from other donors' samples.

This clonotype has a count of ten or more. The chain is built from TRBV14 and TRBJ1-1, with no clear D. Germline-derived CDR1 and CDR2 are SGHDN and FVKESK. The CDR3 totals 16 residues. V was cut by 5 bases and J by 5 bases, with 21 bases left in between. As DNA, the CDR3 is TGTGCCAGCAGCGAGTCGGGATCACCGAGGGAGACTGAAGCTTTCTTT. Encoded protein: CASSESGSPRETEAFF.

There are many counts of this clonotype. The rearrangement links TRBV19 to TRBJ2-7, with D perhaps TRBD1 (6 bases). V was trimmed by 0 bases and J by 0 bases, leaving 9 bases between them. Germline assignment: CDR1 LNHDA and CDR2 SQIVND (reference sequence). The CDR3 covers 15 residues. Here the CDR3 DNA reads TGTGCCAGTAGTATAGAAGGGGGATTCTCCTACGAGCAGTACTTC. Protein: CASSIEGGFSYEQYF.

As to this clonotype: A much larger clone differs by one base, so this may be a read error. V and J are TRBV15 and TRBJ2-5, with 10 bases that match TRBD1. V lost 1 base and J lost 5; bases outside the gene matches: 7. Per germline, CDR1 LNHNV and CDR2 YYDKDF (reference sequence). This CDR3 comprises 16 residues. This chain's CDR3 is CATSRGRQGAFETQYF. The CDR3 region has the DNA TGTGCCACCAGCAGAGGTCGACAGGGGGCCTTTGAGACCCAGTACTTC.

This clonotype occurred many times. The chain carries TRBV11-3 and TRBJ2-7, with TRBD2 identical over 7 bases. The CDR3 has 15 residues. V trimming: 0 bases; J trimming: 3 bases; junction bases outside the gene matches: 5. Germline lookup yields CDR1 SGHNT and CDR2 YENEEA. DNA for the CDR3: TGTGCCAGCAGCTTAGACGGGACTAAGGGCTACGAGCAGTACTTC. It translates to CASSLDGTKGYEQYF.

This clonotype was picked up many times. The gene calls are TRBV6-2 or TRBV6-3 and TRBJ2-1; TRBD2 matches 9 bases. This CDR3 spans 15 amino acids. V lost 5 bases, J lost 3 bases, and 5 bases stayed unmatched. CDR1 and CDR2 (germline): MNHEY, SVGEGT. In DNA form, the CDR3 reads TGTGCCAGCAGTAAACTAGCGGGCCTCTACAATGAGCAGTTCTTC. It translates to CASSKLAGLYNEQFF.

This clonotype was detected a few times. V usage is TRBV5-1 and J usage is TRBJ1-1, with D unclear. Germline values: CDR1 SGHRS, CDR2 YFSETQ. The CDR3 is 13 amino acids. Trimming took 2 bases from V and 1 from J, leaving 6 bases between them. In nucleotides, the CDR3 is TGCGCCAGCAGCTTAACAGAGAACACTGAAGCTTTCTTT. This codes for CASSLTENTEAFF.

This clonotype was observed many times. The rearrangement joins TRBV27 to TRBJ2-2, with D perhaps matching TRBD2 (6 bases). Germline CDR1 is MNHEY and CDR2 is SMNVEV (reference sequence). There are 12 residues in the CDR3. Trimming removed 5 bases from V and 7 bases from J, with 8 bases in between. The CDR3 bases are TGTGCCAGCAGTATTAGCGGCGGGGAGCTGTTTTTT. It encodes CASSISGGELFF.

The sample holds many counts of this clonotype. This sequence may be a read error, since a much larger clone differs from it by one base. This sequence joins TRBV5-5 and TRBJ2-7; the D call may be TRBD1 or TRBD2 (5 bases each). Trimming removed 1 base at V and 0 bases at J, with 8 bases between. This CDR3 spans 14 amino acids. Germline-derived CDR1 and CDR2 are SGHKS and YYEKEE (reference sequence). CDR3 amino acids: CASSLPGASYEQYF. CDR3 sequence (DNA): TGTGCCAGCAGCTTGCCCGGGGCCTCCTACGAGCAGTACTTC.

This clonotype was found many times. The rearrangement joins TRBV20-1 to TRBJ2-3; 8 bases map to TRBD2. This CDR3 comprises 16 residues. Germline-derived CDR1 and CDR2 are DFQATT and SNEGSKA (reference sequence). V trimming: 1 base; J trimming: 0 bases; junction bases outside the gene matches: 6. DNA for the CDR3: TGCAGTGCTAGAGCTAGACTAGCGACTAGCACAGATACGCAGTATTTT. Protein product: CSARARLATSTDTQYF.

This clonotype was observed many times. The genes are TRBV10-3 and TRBJ1-2; D unclear. The V end lost 3 bases, the J end lost 7 bases, and 15 bases lay between the germline ends. The CDR3 totals 14 residues. The germline V gene has CDR1 ENHRY and CDR2 SYGVKD. For the CDR3, the DNA is TGTGCCATCAGTGACTACGGGTCCCTGGGTGGCTACACCTTC. Its protein is CAISDYGSLGGYTF.

The count of this clonotype is one. The V call is TRBV7-9, the J call TRBJ2-1, with TRBD1 matching over 7 bases. Trimming removed 8 bases from V and 7 bases from J; junction bases left unmatched: 11. The CDR3 runs 14 residues. Germline V gene sequence: CDR1 SEHNR, CDR2 FQNEAQ (reference sequence). The CDR3 spells CASGPTGHGNEQFF. CDR3 DNA sequence: TGTGCCAGCGGCCCGACAGGGCATGGGAATGAGCAGTTCTTC.

At least ten counts were recorded for this clonotype. The chain employs TRBV28 and TRBJ1-5; D gene uncertain. Germline CDR1 MDHEN, CDR2 SYDVKM. CDR3 length equals 19 residues. The ends were cut back, 2 bases at V and 1 base at J, with 21 bases in the middle. The CDR3 sequence is CASSLQPLQEKGSNQPQHF. CDR3 DNA: TGTGCCAGCAGTTTACAGCCCCTGCAGGAGAAGGGCAGCAATCAGCCCCAGCATTTT.

This clonotype was seen ten or more times. The rearrangement links TRBV27 to TRBJ1-2; D is uncertain. This CDR3 has 13 amino acids. Germline V CDR1 and CDR2: MNHEY, SMNVEV (reference sequence). V lost 3 bases to trimming and J lost 5 bases, with 10 bases between them. In DNA form, the CDR3 reads TGTGCCAGCAGTTTCCAGGTGGGATATGGCTACACCTTC. The encoded protein is CASSFQVGYGYTF.

This clonotype was observed at least ten times. This sequence joins TRBV7-3 and TRBJ2-1; D ambiguous. V shed 2 bases and J shed 11 bases, with 13 bases lying between them. The CDR3 has 13 amino acids. The germline V gene has CDR1 SGHTA and CDR2 FQGTGA. As DNA, the CDR3 is TGTGCCAGCAGCTTAGAGAGCCTGGGAAAGCAGTTCTTC. Translating gives CASSLESLGKQFF.

This clonotype was seen ten or more times. This sequence joins TRBV19 and TRBJ1-5, with D uncertain. Between the trimmed V and J ends, which lost 8 bases and 3 bases, there was a span of 11 bases. The CDR3 totals 13 residues. The germline gives CDR1 LNHDA, CDR2 SQIVND (reference sequence). The CDR3 DNA sequence: TGTGCCAGTCAGGAGACGATCAATCAGCCCCAGCATTTT. This translates into CASQETINQPQHF.

At least ten counts were recorded for this clonotype. This rearrangement joins TRBV4-3 to TRBJ2-7; 9 bases map to TRBD1. J was trimmed by 5 bases and V by 5 bases; bases with no gene match: 7. The CDR3 is 14 residues long. The germline gives CDR1 LGHNA, CDR2 YSLEER. DNA of the CDR3: TGCGCCAGCAGCGCCAGAACAGGGGGCGACGAGCAGTACTTC. Its translation: CASSARTGGDEQYF.

This clonotype has ten or more counts. The chain couples TRBV27 to TRBJ2-7; possible D gene TRBD1, 6 bases. V gave up 0 bases and J gave up 4 bases, with 13 bases separating them. Germline-derived CDR1 and CDR2 are MNHEY and SMNVEV (reference sequence). CDR3 size: 15 residues. CDR3 residues: CASSLSRTAMYEQYF. CDR3 DNA sequence: TGTGCCAGCAGTTTATCGAGGACAGCGATGTACGAGCAGTACTTC.

This clonotype was detected ten times or more. The chain combines TRBV7-9 with TRBJ2-5; the D is unclear. Germline loops: CDR1 SEHNR, CDR2 FQNEAQ (reference sequence). V dropped 6 bases and J dropped 2 bases, with 7 bases sitting between them. The CDR3 extends over 12 amino acids. The DNA of the CDR3 is TGTGCCAGCAGAGACGGGCAAGAGACCCAGTACTTC. Amino acid sequence: CASRDGQETQYF.